Each of the 22 T cell receptor beta chains below was sequenced from the same sample in a study of CD4+ T cells in melanoma. The method was immunoSEQ multiplex PCR; TCRdb's version includes in-frame clones alone and lacks a portion of them. The sample includes some 50,000 clones, 75% to 90% seen only once; the top ten take roughly 12%. Source material: peripheral blood. The source of these receptors is a human donor with melanoma.

The J gene is TRBJ2-6, the V gene TRBV5-4, with TRBD2 as a possible D gene (5 bases). Trimming removed 0 bases from V and 2 bases from J, with 12 bases in between. The germline CDR1 and CDR2 sequences are SGHNT and YYREEE (reference sequence). This CDR3 has 17 amino acids. This CDR3 is CASSLDGGLAGANVLTF. CDR3 DNA sequence: TGTGCCAGCAGCTTGGATGGAGGTTTAGCTGGGGCCAACGTCCTGACTTTC.

The V call is TRBV19, the J call TRBJ1-2; D not resolved. Trimming removed 3 bases from V and 4 bases from J, with 9 bases in between. From germline, CDR1 is LNHDA and CDR2 SQIVND (reference sequence). This CDR3 is 13 amino acids long. CDR3 nucleotide sequence: TGTGCCAGTAGTATCGGTACTCTCTATGGCTACACCTTC. Encoded protein: CASSIGTLYGYTF.

The chain carries TRBV2 and TRBJ2-3; 10 bases are shared with TRBD2. Germline assignment: CDR1 SNHLY and CDR2 FYNNEI. The CDR3 sequence is 15 residues long. V gave up 8 bases and J gave up 2 bases; unmatched junction bases: 7. The CDR3 region has the DNA TGTGCCAGCCCCTCTAGCGGGGGATACACAGATACGCAGTATTTT. Protein sequence: CASPSSGGYTDTQYF.

The chain joins TRBV19 to TRBJ1-5; D is possibly TRBD1 (5 bases). Trimming removed 5 bases at V and 3 bases at J, with 20 bases between. Germline V gene lookup returns CDR1 LNHDA and CDR2 SQIVND (reference sequence). There are 17 residues in the CDR3. The CDR3 DNA is TGTGCCAGTAGTCCCTCCCGGGGGAGGCAAATCAATCAGCCCCAGCATTTT. Amino acids: CASSPSRGRQINQPQHF.

This clone was detected only once. The CDR3 loop reads CASTPWDRGRSEQYF. In nucleotides, the CDR3 is TGTGCCAGCACCCCCTGGGACAGGGGGCGATCCGAGCAGTACTTC. The genes are TRBV7-8 and TRBJ2-7; TRBD1 agrees at 12 bases. From germline, CDR1 is SGHVS and CDR2 FQNEAQ. The CDR3 is 15 amino acids. The J segment lost 6 bases and the V segment lost 7 bases, leaving 10 bases of the junction unmatched.

V gene TRBV11-2 combines with J gene TRBJ2-7; D is unclear. V lost 5 bases, J lost 2 bases, and 16 bases lay in between. Germline CDR1 and CDR2: SGHAT and FQNNGV. The CDR3 length is 15 residues. The CDR3 sequence is CASSPRPNRAYEQYF. In DNA form, the CDR3 reads TGTGCCAGCAGCCCGCGACCGAACCGAGCCTACGAGCAGTACTTC.

The gene calls are TRBV5-1 and TRBJ1-2, with 7 bases matching TRBD1. Germline assignment: CDR1 SGHRS and CDR2 YFSETQ. V lost 1 base to trimming and J lost 5 bases; unmatched junction nucleotides: 5. The CDR3 has 14 residues. CDR3 in amino acids: CASSLQGDRYGYTF. In nucleotides, the CDR3 is TGCGCCAGCAGCTTGCAGGGGGATAGGTATGGCTACACCTTC.

Regarding this clone: This specimen includes other DNA sequences encoding the same CDR3. The chain recombines TRBV5-6 with TRBJ2-2; D ambiguous. V lost 3 bases and J lost 6, with 6 bases in between. Germline V gene lookup returns CDR1 SGHDT and CDR2 YYEEEE. The CDR3 runs 12 residues. CDR3 in DNA: TGTGCCAGCAGCTGGAGCTCCGGGGAGCTGTTTTTT. It specifies CASSWSSGELFF.

The chain joins TRBV28 to TRBJ1-2; 9 nucleotides match TRBD1. The germline gives CDR1 MDHEN, CDR2 SYDVKM. After removal of 5 bases from V and 8 bases from J, the junction contained 9 bases not matched to a gene. The CDR3 totals 14 residues. For the CDR3, the DNA is TGTGCCAGCAGTCGTTCACAGGGGGCGAGAGGCTACACCTTC. This sequence encodes CASSRSQGARGYTF.

The V gene is TRBV10-2, the J gene TRBJ1-2, with no clear D. The CDR3 has 16 residues. Germline assignment: CDR1 WSHSY and CDR2 SAAADI. The V end was cut by 5 bases, the J end by 1 base, with 17 bases between. The CDR3 sequence is CASSLRERVDNYGYTF. The CDR3 coding sequence is TGCGCCAGCAGTCTTCGGGAGAGGGTCGATAACTATGGCTACACCTTC.

The rearrangement joins TRBV7-2 to TRBJ2-3; 9 bases agree with TRBD2. Trimming removed 8 bases from V and 3 bases from J; junction bases left unmatched: 9. Germline loops: CDR1 SGHTA, CDR2 FQGNSA. CDR3 length equals 15 residues. The CDR3 here is CASRTGRGGTDTQYF. CDR3 in DNA: TGTGCCAGCCGCACTGGGCGGGGGGGAACAGATACGCAGTATTTT.

This clone was observed once. The chain couples TRBV5-6 to TRBJ2-1, with D perhaps matching TRBD2 (5 bases). The CDR3 length is 18 residues. CDR1 is SGHDT, CDR2 YYEEEE, per germline. V was cut by 4 bases and J by 7 bases, with 27 bases left in between. The CDR3 protein is CASSVMRWEGSTINEQFF. In DNA, the CDR3 is TGTGCCAGCAGCGTGATGAGGTGGGAAGGGAGTACAATAAATGAGCAGTTCTTC.

The chain is built from TRBV15 and TRBJ1-2, with 9 bases matching TRBD1. Unmatched junction bases numbered 5, after V lost 0 bases and J lost 6 bases. Germline V lookup: CDR1 LNHNV, CDR2 YYDKDF (reference sequence). This CDR3 is 15 amino acids long. The CDR3 sequence: CATSRDPTGGDGYTF. CDR3 in DNA: TGTGCCACCAGCAGAGATCCAACAGGGGGCGATGGCTACACCTTC.

The gene calls are TRBV27 and TRBJ2-3; D is unclear. The germline V gene encodes CDR1 MNHEY and CDR2 SMNVEV (reference sequence). The CDR3 has 12 amino acids. The ends were cut back, 3 bases at V and 5 bases at J, with 6 bases in the middle. The CDR3, as DNA: TGTGCCAGCAGTTTTGGTGGAGATACGCAGTATTTT. It yields the protein CASSFGGDTQYF.

V is TRBV7-9 and J is TRBJ2-6; D uncertain. V lost 1 base to trimming and J lost 4 bases, with 8 bases between them. This CDR3 contains 15 residues. Germline V gene data show CDR1 as SEHNR and CDR2 as FQNEAQ (reference sequence). The CDR3 protein is CASSLVVYGANVLTF. CDR3 nucleotides: TGTGCCAGCAGCTTAGTGGTATACGGGGCCAACGTCCTGACTTTC.

The chain carries TRBV4-1 and TRBJ1-6; no clear D gene. The germline V gene encodes CDR1 MGHRA and CDR2 YSYEKL. With 0 bases removed from V and 8 bases from J, the gap between germline ends came to 17 bases. This CDR3 has 17 residues. In nucleotides, the CDR3 is TGCGCCAGCAGCCAAGAGCCGAGGGTGCAGTCCTATTCACCCCTCCACTTT. Amino acids: CASSQEPRVQSYSPLHF.

The chain carries TRBV5-1 and TRBJ1-6; D might be TRBD1 (5 bases). Germline values: CDR1 SGHRS, CDR2 YFSETQ. The CDR3 covers 16 residues. V lost 0 bases and J 9 bases, leaving 16 bases between the germline ends. Written as DNA, the CDR3 is TGCGCCAGCAGCTTGGCCGGGCAGGGAAGGGGTTCACCCCTCCACTTT. It encodes CASSLAGQGRGSPLHF.

This clone has just one count. The rearrangement joins TRBV28 to TRBJ2-6; D is uncertain. The germline V and J ends were trimmed by 3 bases and 4 bases, with 19 bases remaining between them. The germline gives CDR1 MDHEN, CDR2 SYDVKM. CDR3 size: 18 residues. In nucleotides, the CDR3 is TGTGCCAGCAGTTTCCCTAGGAGCCAGCTAACCGGGGCCAACGTCCTGACTTTC. This encodes CASSFPRSQLTGANVLTF.

This chain links TRBV18 with TRBJ2-3; a possible D gene is TRBD2 (5 bases). V lost 0 bases and J lost 4, with 8 bases in between. The CDR3 runs 14 residues. Germline V CDR1 and CDR2: KGHSH, LQKENI. The CDR3 nucleotides read TGTGCCAGCTCACCACCCATCGGGGCAGATACGCAGTATTTT. This sequence encodes CASSPPIGADTQYF.

V and J are TRBV6-1 and TRBJ1-1; D gene ambiguous. CDR3 length: 13 amino acids. V lost 3 bases to trimming and J lost 5 bases, with 10 bases between them. From germline, CDR1 is MNHNS and CDR2 SASEGT. CDR3 in amino acids: CASSDQVGTEAFF. CDR3 sequence (DNA): TGTGCCAGCAGTGACCAGGTTGGGACTGAAGCTTTCTTT.

V gene TRBV19 combines with J gene TRBJ1-1, with D perhaps matching TRBD1 (6 bases). The CDR3 is 14 residues long. The germline gives CDR1 LNHDA, CDR2 SQIVND (reference sequence). V lost 4 bases, J lost 6 bases, and 15 bases lay in between. CDR3 region: CASSTGGGLAEAFF. The CDR3 DNA is TGTGCCAGTAGTACCGGCGGGGGGCTGGCTGAAGCTTTCTTT. The full variable domain, completed using reference TRBV19 and TRBJ1-1, is DGGITQSPKYLFRKEGQNVTLSCEQNLNHDAMYWYRQDPGQGLRLIYYSQIVNDFQKGDIAEGYSVSREKKESFPLTVTSAQKNPTAFYLCASSTGGGLAEAFFGQGTRLTVV.

This sequence joins TRBV30 and TRBJ1-4; D ambiguous. Deletions cut 0 bases from V and 3 bases from J, with 14 bases between. This CDR3 has 16 residues. The germline CDR1 and CDR2 sequences are GTSNPN and SVGIG (reference sequence). CDR3 in amino acids: CAWSVLVPPSNEKLFF. The CDR3 coding sequence is TGTGCCTGGAGTGTACTCGTCCCCCCCTCTAATGAAAAACTGTTTTTT.